The 27 T cell receptor beta chains below were found in one sample sequenced in a study of tumor and adjacent non-tumor tissue in lung cancer. The library came from three nested PCR rounds adapted from ARM-PCR protocols. TCRdb re-called the multiplex PCR reads with MiXCR, one entry per CDR3 protein. The profile shows roughly 220,000 distinct CDR3 sequences, over 55% of them singletons. The template was RNA from unsorted bulk tissue. Sequences were obtained from lung tumor tissue. All receptors derive from a man aged 55 to 69 with non-small cell lung cancer.

Worth noting for this clonotype: A much larger clone is a single base away; this may be a read error. J is TRBJ1-1 and V is TRBV29-1; perhaps TRBD1 as D (5 bases). This CDR3 has 13 residues. CDR1 is SQVTM, CDR2 ANQGSEA, per germline. The CDR3 region is CSVGERGETEVFF. The CDR3 coding sequence is TGCAGCGTGGGGGAAAGGGGCGAGACTGAAGTTTTCTTT. The whole variable domain, filled in from reference TRBV29-1 and TRBJ1-1, reads SAVISQKPSRDICQRGTSLTIQCQVDSQVTMMFWYRQQPGQSLTLIATANQGSEATYESGFVIDKFPISRPNLTFSTLTVSNMSPEDSSIYLCSVGERGETEVFFGQGTRLTVV.

Details on this clonotype: This may come from a read error, since a much larger clone is one base off. The chain has TRBV12-3 or TRBV12-4 and TRBJ2-3; TRBD1 is a possible D gene (5 bases). The CDR3 runs 15 residues. Trimming pared 6 bases from V and 2 bases from J, leaving 15 bases between. The CDR3 here is CASRKQAIFTDTQYF. The CDR3 DNA is TGTGCCAGCAGGAAACAGGCCATCTTCACAGATACGCAGTATTTT.

Note on this clonotype: A much larger clone is a single base away; this may be a read error. This rearrangement joins TRBV20-1 to TRBJ1-1; D unresolved. V lost 5 bases and J 0 bases, leaving 13 bases between the germline ends. The CDR3 sequence is 14 residues long. CDR1 and CDR2 from the germline V gene are DFQATT and SNEGSKA (reference sequence). The DNA of the CDR3 is TGCAGTGCTCCCGGCAAACACATGAACACTGAAGCTTTCTTT. Translation: CSAPGKHMNTEAFF.

This clonotype occurred many times. This sequence joins TRBV10-2 and TRBJ1-6; maybe TRBD1 (6 bases). Trimming took off 6 bases at V and 6 bases at J, with 12 bases between the two ends. CDR3 length: 14 residues. The germline V gene has CDR1 WSHSY and CDR2 SAAADI. Here the CDR3 reads CASSRDTANSPLHF. Here the CDR3 DNA reads TGCGCCAGCAGCCGGGACACCGCTAATTCACCCCTCCACTTT.

Details on this clonotype: At one boundary the junction diverges from the germline segment, which might be a read error. This chain connects TRBV11-2 to TRBJ2-1; tentatively, D is TRBD1 (5 bases). The V gene's germline CDR1 is SGHAT and CDR2 FQNNGV. The CDR3 is 15 residues long. The CDR3 loop is CVSSPGHGKYNEQFF. In DNA, the CDR3 is TGTGTCAGCAGCCCTGGACATGGAAAGTACAATGAGCAGTTCTTC.

This clonotype was observed a few times. The J gene is TRBJ1-1, the V gene TRBV29-1; no clear D gene. The CDR3 consists of 11 residues. Germline CDR1 reads SQVTM; CDR2 reads ANQGSEA. With 4 bases removed from V and 10 bases from J, the gap between germline ends came to 13 bases. The CDR3 protein is CSVVLRTRAFF. In DNA, the CDR3 is TGCAGCGTTGTATTGCGGACGCGAGCTTTCTTT.

This clonotype was detected only a few times. This may stem from a read error, because a much larger clone lies one nucleotide away. The missing conserved phenylalanine or tryptophan at the end of this CDR3 makes a read error likely. The chain has TRBV29-1 and TRBJ1-2, with D perhaps TRBD1 (5 bases). V was trimmed by 7 bases and J by 1 base, leaving 10 bases between them. The CDR3 has 12 residues. Per the germline V gene, CDR1 is SQVTM and CDR2 is ANQGSEA. Written as DNA, the CDR3 is TGCAGCGGCGCAGGGAATAACTATGGCTACACCATC. This encodes CSGAGNNYGYTI.

About this clonotype itself: Mismatch with germline at one junction end may stem from a read error. The chain uses TRBV11-3 and TRBJ2-5; D is uncertain. The CDR3 is made up of 15 amino acids. Germline V gene lookup returns CDR1 SGHNT and CDR2 YENEEA. CDR3: CDSSLYSGSQETQYF. CDR3 sequence (DNA): TGTGACAGCAGCTTATACAGTGGGTCACAAGAGACCCAGTACTTC.

This clonotype counts as medium-sized. The chain combines TRBV11-3 with TRBJ2-1; 16 bases agree with TRBD2. J gave up 11 bases and V 1 base, and 5 bases lay outside the gene matches. From germline, CDR1 is SGHNT and CDR2 YENEEA. The CDR3 sequence is 16 residues long. CDR3 amino acids: CASSLVGTSGREKQFF. The CDR3 region has the DNA TGTGCCAGCAGCTTAGTTGGGACTAGCGGGAGGGAGAAGCAGTTCTTC.

Worth noting for this clonotype: A junction boundary mismatches the germline segment, possibly from a read error. The chain is built from TRBV6-7 and TRBJ1-1; the D is unclear. TRBV6-7 counts as an open reading frame of uncertain function. The CDR3 runs 14 residues. CDR3 bases: TGTGCCAGCACGCGCCTCGCTTTTGATCTTGAAGTTATCTTT. It is translated as CASTRLAFDLEVIF.

The chain couples TRBV11-1 to TRBJ2-5; D is undetermined. The CDR3 is 14 residues long. CDR1 is SGHAT, CDR2 FQDESV, per germline (reference sequence). The CDR3 loop is CDGIFTPGGETQYF. In DNA, the CDR3 is TGTGACGGCATCTTTACACCGGGTGGAGAGACCCAGTACTTC.

This chain connects TRBV20-1 to TRBJ2-3; tentatively, D is TRBD1 or TRBD2 (5 bases each). Trimming left V 1 base short and J 8 bases short, with 16 bases between. Germline-derived CDR1 and CDR2 are DFQATT and SNEGSKA (reference sequence). This CDR3 region has 14 residues. The CDR3 coding sequence is TGCAGTGCTAGAGCACACGGCGAGGGGACTACGCAGTATTTT. Translation: CSARAHGEGTTQYF.

Remarks on this clonotype: Compared with germline, one end of the junction differs, possibly owing to a read error. This sequence joins TRBV20-1 and TRBJ2-7, with 7 bases identical to TRBD2. Germline V gene data show CDR1 as DFQATT and CDR2 as SNEGSKA (reference sequence). This CDR3 spans 14 amino acids. CDR3 residues: CSAIGGEGSWELYF. The CDR3 DNA follows: TGCAGTGCTATAGGAGGGGAGGGTAGTTGGGAGCTGTACTTC.

With respect to this clonotype: One junction end disagrees with the germline gene, perhaps due to a read error. This chain links TRBV5-4 with TRBJ1-1, with D perhaps matching TRBD1 (6 bases). CDR3 size: 14 residues. Germline CDR1 SGHNT, CDR2 YYREEE (reference sequence). In DNA, the CDR3 is TGTACCAGCTACAGGGAGGAACTTAACACTGAAGCTTTCTTT. Protein: CTSYREELNTEAFF.

This clonotype occurred once. At one end, the junction sequence differs from germline, possibly due to a read error. The rearrangement links TRBV10-3 to TRBJ2-1, with unresolved D. This CDR3 has 12 residues. The germline gives CDR1 ENHRY, CDR2 SYGVKD. The CDR3 loop reads CAISESAVERFF. CDR3 sequence (DNA): TGTGCCATCAGTGAGTCGGCGGTTGAGCGGTTCTTC.

This clonotype turned up a few times. The rearrangement uses TRBV7-9 and TRBJ2-2, with a weak D call TRBD1 (6 bases). Looked up from germline, CDR1 is SEHNR and CDR2 is FQNEAQ (reference sequence). Trimming took off 6 bases at V and 1 base at J, with 9 bases between the two ends. The CDR3 loop spans 14 amino acids. The CDR3 DNA sequence: TGTGCCAGCAGGAAGGGACAGAACACCGGGGAGCTGTTTTTT. Translation: CASRKGQNTGELFF. Drawing the rest from reference TRBV7-9 and TRBJ2-2, the complete variable domain is DTGVSQNPRHKITKRGQNVTFRCDPISEHNRLYWYRQTLGQGPEFLTYFQNEAQLEKSRLLSDRFSAERPKGSFSTLEIQRTEQGDSAMYLCASRKGQNTGELFFGEGSRLTVL.

V gene TRBV11-1 combines with J gene TRBJ2-2; a weak D match, TRBD1 (5 bases). The germline V gene has CDR1 SGHAT and CDR2 FQDESV (reference sequence). V was cut by 7 bases and J by 7 bases, with 16 bases left in between. This CDR3 has 14 residues. CDR3: CASNREKGIGELFF. CDR3 bases: TGTGCCAGCAACCGAGAGAAGGGGATCGGGGAGCTGTTTTTT.

Notes on this clonotype: A read error may produce the germline difference seen at one junction end. The J gene is TRBJ1-1, the V gene TRBV6-2 or TRBV6-3; 9 nucleotides line up with TRBD1. This CDR3 has 17 residues. The germline V gene encodes CDR1 MNHEY and CDR2 SVGEGT. The DNA for the CDR3 is TGTGCCGGCAGTTACCTGGGAACAGGGGGCATTTACACTGAAGCTTTCTTT. Protein sequence: CAGSYLGTGGIYTEAFF.

The table lists this clonotype with a count of one. The chain links TRBV4-2 to TRBJ2-5; 7 positions agree with TRBD2. Trimming at V came to 1 base and at J to 5 bases, leaving 10 bases not matched to a gene. The CDR3 length is 16 residues. The germline V gene has CDR1 LGHNA and CDR2 YNFKEQ. CDR3 in DNA: TGTGCCAGCAGCCAAGCCGGAGCGGGGACGCATGAGACCCAGTACTTC. Encoded protein: CASSQAGAGTHETQYF.

Remarks on this clonotype: A junction boundary mismatches the germline segment, possibly from a read error. The chain recombines TRBV4-1 with TRBJ1-2; 7 bases line up with TRBD1. The CDR3 has 16 residues. CDR1 and CDR2 from the germline V gene are MGHRA and YSYEKL. CDR3 in amino acids: CDSSPGGTGDYYGYTF. As DNA, the CDR3 is TGTGACAGCAGCCCCGGTGGAACAGGGGACTACTATGGCTACACCTTC.

With respect to this clonotype: One junction end does not reproduce the germline sequence, and a read error may be involved. The chain combines TRBV11-1 with TRBJ2-1, with TRBD2 matching 11 bases. The germline V gene has CDR1 SGHAT and CDR2 FQDESV (reference sequence). The CDR3 spans 17 residues. As DNA, the CDR3 is TGTCCCAGCAGTTTATCTCGGCTAGCGGGAGGCAACGATGAGCAGTTCTTC. Translating it yields CPSSLSRLAGGNDEQFF.

The J gene is TRBJ2-5, the V gene TRBV4-3, with D unresolved. This CDR3 is 14 amino acids long. CDR1 is LGHNA, CDR2 YSLEER, per germline. V was trimmed by 0 bases and J by 5 bases, leaving 10 bases between them. The chain's CDR3 is CASSQDIGLETQYF. The CDR3 DNA reads as TGCGCCAGCAGCCAAGATATCGGCTTGGAGACCCAGTACTTC.

The chain combines TRBV6-1 with TRBJ1-5; no clear D. Germline V gene data show CDR1 as MNHNS and CDR2 as SASEGT. Trimming removed 8 bases from V and 3 bases from J, with 17 bases in between. This CDR3 comprises 15 residues. The CDR3 loop is CASSRDNGDNQPQHF. Written as DNA, the CDR3 is TGTGCCAGCTCCCGTGACAATGGAGACAATCAGCCCCAGCATTTT.

Comments on this clonotype: A junction boundary mismatches the germline segment, possibly from a read error. The chain couples TRBV11-2 to TRBJ2-3, with TRBD2 as a possible D gene (6 bases). This CDR3 comprises 16 residues. From germline, CDR1 is SGHAT and CDR2 FQNNGV. CDR3 sequence (DNA): TGTGCCAGCAGCACAGTCGGGGGATTTAGCACAGATATGCAGTATTTT. Its protein product is CASSTVGGFSTDMQYF.

This clonotype has ten or more counts. V and J are TRBV6-2 or TRBV6-3 and TRBJ2-7, with D tentatively TRBD2 (5 bases). This CDR3 comprises 15 residues. Trimming took 3 bases from V and 2 from J, leaving 14 bases between them. Germline CDR1 and CDR2: MNHEY and SVGEGT. CDR3 DNA sequence: TGTGCCAGCAGTTATGAGCGGACGGTAACCTACGAGCAGTACTTC. Translating gives CASSYERTVTYEQYF.

To note about this clonotype: Being one base from a much bigger clone, this may be a read error. This chain links TRBV6-6 with TRBJ2-3; D is possibly TRBD1 (5 bases). Germline CDR1 and CDR2: MNHNY and SVGAGI (reference sequence). CDR3 length equals 14 residues. Here the CDR3 reads CPSSYSRVGDTQYF. The CDR3 nucleotides read TGTCCCAGCAGTTACTCCAGGGTTGGGGATACGCAGTATTTT.

The chain links TRBV28 to TRBJ1-4, with D possibly TRBD1 on 6 matching bases. V was pared by 4 bases and J by 3 bases, with 15 bases between. The germline V gene encodes CDR1 MDHEN and CDR2 SYDVKM. There are 16 residues in the CDR3. As DNA, the CDR3 is TGTGCCAGCAGTTCATGGTTAGGGGGACCTAATGAAAAACTGTTTTTT. It specifies CASSSWLGGPNEKLFF. Full variable domain (missing parts from reference TRBV28 and TRBJ1-4): DVKVTQSSRYLVKRTGEKVFLECVQDMDHENMFWYRQDPGLGLRLIYFSYDVKMKEKGDIPEGYSVSREKKERFSLILESASTNQTSMYLCASSSWLGGPNEKLFFGSGTQLSVL.